These 13 T cell receptor beta chains were sequenced from one sample in a study of T cell repertoires in cytomegalovirus infection. A single record per CDR3 protein comes from TCRdb applying MiXCR to the reads. The sample has some 560,000 distinct CDR3 sequences; roughly 42% are singletons. For these receptors, no antigen is known. The source was cultured PBMCs, collected from culture after CMV antigen stimulation. The receptors stem from a human donor in good health (CMV status not recorded). Some clones in this sample may be carry-over from other donors' samples.

The V and J genes are TRBV28 and TRBJ2-7; no reliable D call. The CDR3 runs 14 residues. V lost 7 bases to trimming and J lost 3 bases, with 16 bases between them. The germline CDR1 and CDR2 sequences are MDHEN and SYDVKM. CDR3 sequence (DNA): TGTGCCAGCAACTTAGGTGTAGAAGGCTACGAGCAGTACTTC. The encoded protein is CASNLGVEGYEQYF.

There are a few counts of this clonotype. This chain connects TRBV7-2 to TRBJ2-4; D not certain. The CDR3 runs to 12 residues. V dropped 2 bases and J dropped 9 bases, with 8 bases sitting between them. Looked up from germline, CDR1 is SGHTA and CDR2 is FQGNSA. CDR3 DNA: TGTGCCAGCAGCTTAACCATGAGCATTCAGTACTTC. Translation: CASSLTMSIQYF.

The V and J genes are TRBV7-4 and TRBJ1-1, with TRBD1 matching 8 bases. The CDR3 runs 16 residues. V was clipped by 2 bases and J by 4 bases; unmatched bases: 9. The germline V gene has CDR1 SGHVT and CDR2 SQSDAQ. CDR3 sequence reads: CASSLPTGDLSTEAFF. The CDR3 DNA reads as TGTGCCAGCAGCTTACCGACAGGGGACCTTAGCACTGAAGCTTTCTTT.

The sample holds a few counts of this clonotype. J is TRBJ2-1 and V is TRBV7-6; 7 nucleotides line up with TRBD2. CDR1 is SGHVS and CDR2 is FNYEAQ in the germline V gene. Trimming took 5 bases from V and 5 from J; bases not matched to a gene: 9. CDR3 length: 15 amino acids. The CDR3 reads CASSHGGRSDNEQFF. DNA for the CDR3: TGTGCCAGCAGCCACGGCGGGAGATCGGACAATGAGCAGTTCTTC.

The CDR3 here is CASSLVRTEPFGNTIYF. CDR3 sequence (DNA): TGTGCCAGCAGCTTAGTTCGGACGGAGCCCTTTGGAAACACCATATATTTT. V is TRBV7-9 and J is TRBJ1-3; D is unclear. The germline gives CDR1 SEHNR, CDR2 FQNEAQ (reference sequence). Trimming took off 1 base at V and 3 bases at J, with 16 bases between the two ends. The CDR3 runs to 17 residues.

This clonotype has a handful of counts. The V and J genes are TRBV2 and TRBJ2-7; D call uncertain. The ends were cut back, 10 bases at V and 3 bases at J, with 10 bases in the middle. Germline CDR1 and CDR2: SNHLY and FYNNEI. The CDR3 extends over 11 amino acids. CDR3 sequence reads: CATRLDYEQYF. The CDR3 nucleotides read TGTGCCACAAGACTCGACTACGAGCAGTACTTC.

This clonotype was counted only a few times. The J gene is TRBJ1-2, the V gene TRBV11-2; no firm D call. Trimming stripped 1 base from V and 0 bases from J, with 9 bases between. Germline V CDR1 and CDR2: SGHAT, FQNNGV. The CDR3 has 15 residues. DNA for the CDR3: TGTGCCAGCAGCTTAGTGGCAGGACCTAACTATGGCTACACCTTC. Translating it yields CASSLVAGPNYGYTF.

The chain uses TRBV7-2 and TRBJ2-7; D gene unclear. The V end lost 0 bases, the J end lost 7 bases, and 19 bases lay between the germline ends. The germline V gene has CDR1 SGHTA and CDR2 FQGNSA. The CDR3 is 16 amino acids. CDR3 protein: CASSLASWVLVGEQYF. CDR3 nucleotides: TGTGCCAGCAGCTTAGCCTCCTGGGTGCTGGTGGGTGAGCAGTACTTC.

The sample holds many counts of this clonotype. V gene TRBV7-2 combines with J gene TRBJ1-5; 7 nucleotides line up with TRBD1. The germline V gene encodes CDR1 SGHTA and CDR2 FQGNSA. The CDR3 is made up of 16 amino acids. J was trimmed by 4 bases and V by 5 bases; bases with no gene match: 11. The CDR3 DNA reads TGTGCCAGCAGCGCCCGGGGGACAGCAATAAATCAGCCCCAGCATTTT. Translating gives CASSARGTAINQPQHF.

This clonotype was seen more than once but under ten times. CDR3 amino acids: CASSLVRGPISTDTQYF. As DNA, the CDR3 is TGTGCCAGCAGTTTAGTCAGGGGGCCAATTAGCACAGATACGCAGTATTTT. V is TRBV12-3 or TRBV12-4 and J is TRBJ2-3; TRBD1 matches at 8 bases. J was trimmed by 0 bases and V by 1 base; bases with no gene match: 6. This CDR3 comprises 17 residues.

The CDR3 protein is CSGLVSYEQYF. CDR3 bases: TGCAGTGGCCTAGTCTCCTACGAGCAGTACTTC. The rearrangement uses TRBV20-1 and TRBJ2-7; D unclear. The V gene's germline CDR1 is DFQATT and CDR2 SNEGSKA (reference sequence). This CDR3 comprises 11 residues. V was pared by 7 bases and J by 0 bases, with 7 bases between.

The chain couples TRBV7-3 to TRBJ2-1; no definite D call. The CDR3 is made up of 13 amino acids. V lost 5 bases to trimming and J lost 15 bases, with 20 bases between them. In germline, CDR1 is SGHTA, CDR2 FQGTGA. Here the CDR3 reads CASSPGSAQLPFF. DNA for the CDR3: TGTGCCAGCAGCCCCGGCTCGGCACAGTTACCGTTCTTC.

This clonotype showed up just a few times. The J gene is TRBJ2-3, the V gene TRBV7-9; TRBD1 agrees at 9 bases. With 2 bases clipped from V and 3 bases from J, the junction kept 9 bases outside the gene matches. The CDR3 is made up of 17 amino acids. The V gene's germline CDR1 is SEHNR and CDR2 FQNEAQ (reference sequence). The CDR3 nucleotides are TGTGCCAGCAGCTTACCCCTCCCGACAGGGGGGACAGATACGCAGTATTTT. It codes for CASSLPLPTGGTDTQYF.